The entry below describes one T cell receptor beta chain. What it binds is not known. Time point given: patch test 2, 6 weeks after DPC sensitization. Stated treatment: therapeutic diphenylcyclopropenone sensitization with weekly scalp DPC. Total RNA came from unfractionated whole blood. This CDR3 has 14 residues. Germline-derived CDR1 and CDR2 are SNHLY and FYNNEI. The trim removed 4 bases at V and 8 bases at J, leaving 10 bases unmatched. The data originate from a study of human T cells and chemical hapten exposure. Study-level information: The study traced per-sample TCR yield variation mainly to small differences in pooled library volumes.

Study-wide points: DPC sensitization left the count of TCRs above 1 in 1000 unchanged.

Authors' methods: Between 23,224 and 690,600 TCRs appeared in each sample, and the median stood at roughly 100,000. TCRdb passed the RACE reads through MiXCR, listing each CDR3 protein once. What appears here as the V and J calls and clone size reflects TCRdb's work, not the paper's. The sample has 80,000 to 100,000 distinct CDR3 sequences, 8% to 13% seen once; the top ten hold approximately 5%. The genes are TRBV2 and TRBJ1-2; 7 bases are a match to TRBD1. Source: whole blood, taken in connection with sensitization to the hapten diphenylcyclopropenone (DPC). This TCR was sampled from a woman between 50 and 59 years old with alopecia areata. Some clones in this sample may be carry-over from other donors' samples. The CDR3 DNA follows: TGTGCCAGCAGTGGTTCCTACAGGGGAGGCGGCTACACCTTC. This gives the protein CASSGSYRGGGYTF.